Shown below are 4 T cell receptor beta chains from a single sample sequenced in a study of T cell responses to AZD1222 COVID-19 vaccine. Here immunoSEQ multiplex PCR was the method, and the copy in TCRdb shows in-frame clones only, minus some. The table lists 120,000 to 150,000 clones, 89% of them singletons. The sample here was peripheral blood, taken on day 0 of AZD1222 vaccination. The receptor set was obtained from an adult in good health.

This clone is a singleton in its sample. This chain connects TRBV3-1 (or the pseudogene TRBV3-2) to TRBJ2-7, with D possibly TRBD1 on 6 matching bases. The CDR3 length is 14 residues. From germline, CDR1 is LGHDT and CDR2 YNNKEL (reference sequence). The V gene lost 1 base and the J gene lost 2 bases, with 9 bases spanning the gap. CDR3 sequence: CASSQAGTTYEQYF. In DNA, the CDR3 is TGTGCCAGCAGCCAAGCTGGGACAACCTACGAGCAGTACTTC.

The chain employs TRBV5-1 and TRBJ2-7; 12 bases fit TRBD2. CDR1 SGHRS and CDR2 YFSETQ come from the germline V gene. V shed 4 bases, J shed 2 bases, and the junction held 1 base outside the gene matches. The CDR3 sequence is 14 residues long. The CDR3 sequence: CASSRTSGAYEQYF. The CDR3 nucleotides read TGCGCCAGCAGCCGGACTAGCGGGGCCTACGAGCAGTACTTC.

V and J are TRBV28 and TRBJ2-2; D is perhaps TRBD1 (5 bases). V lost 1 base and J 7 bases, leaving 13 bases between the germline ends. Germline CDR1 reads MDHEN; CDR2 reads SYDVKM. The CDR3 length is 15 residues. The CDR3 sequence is CASSLFDSDVGELFF. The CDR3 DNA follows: TGTGCCAGCAGTTTATTTGACAGCGACGTCGGGGAGCTGTTTTTT.

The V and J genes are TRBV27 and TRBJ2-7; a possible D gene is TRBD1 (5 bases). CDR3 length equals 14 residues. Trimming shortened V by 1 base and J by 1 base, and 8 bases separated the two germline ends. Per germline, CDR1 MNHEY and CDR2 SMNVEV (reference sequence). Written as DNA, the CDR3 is TGTGCCAGCAGTTTATTTCCAGGGTCCTACGAGCAGTACTTC. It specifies CASSLFPGSYEQYF.